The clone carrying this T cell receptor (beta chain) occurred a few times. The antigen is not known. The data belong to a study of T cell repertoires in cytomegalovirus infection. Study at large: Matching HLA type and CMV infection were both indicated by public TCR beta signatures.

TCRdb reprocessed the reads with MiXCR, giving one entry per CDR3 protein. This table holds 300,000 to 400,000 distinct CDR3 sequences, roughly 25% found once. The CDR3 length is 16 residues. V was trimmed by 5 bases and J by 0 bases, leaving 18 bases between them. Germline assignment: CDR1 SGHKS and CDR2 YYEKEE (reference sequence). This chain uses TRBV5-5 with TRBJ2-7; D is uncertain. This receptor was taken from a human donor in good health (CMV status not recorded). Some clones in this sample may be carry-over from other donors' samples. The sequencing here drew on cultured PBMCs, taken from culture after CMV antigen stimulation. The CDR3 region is CASSRLGQVNSYEQYF. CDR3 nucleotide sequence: TGTGCCAGCAGTCGCCTCGGCCAGGTAAACTCCTACGAGCAGTACTTC.